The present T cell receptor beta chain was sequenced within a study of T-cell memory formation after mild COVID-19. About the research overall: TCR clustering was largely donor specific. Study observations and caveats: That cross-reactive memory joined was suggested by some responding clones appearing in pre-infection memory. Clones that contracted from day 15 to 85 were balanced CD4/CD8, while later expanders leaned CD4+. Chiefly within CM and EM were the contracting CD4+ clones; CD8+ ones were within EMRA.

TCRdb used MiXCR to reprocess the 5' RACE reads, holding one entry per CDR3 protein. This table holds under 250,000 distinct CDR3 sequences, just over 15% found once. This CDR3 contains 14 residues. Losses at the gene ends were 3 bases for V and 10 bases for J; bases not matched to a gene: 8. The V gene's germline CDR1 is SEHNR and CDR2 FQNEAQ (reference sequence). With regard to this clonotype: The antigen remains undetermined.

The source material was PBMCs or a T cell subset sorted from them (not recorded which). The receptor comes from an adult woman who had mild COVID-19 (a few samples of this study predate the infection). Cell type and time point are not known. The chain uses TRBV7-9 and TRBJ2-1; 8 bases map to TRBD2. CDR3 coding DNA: TGTGCCAGCAGCTTGGGACTAGGGTTCGGAGAGCAGTTCTTC. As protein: CASSLGLGFGEQFF.